This T cell receptor (beta chain) was documented in a study of cytomegalovirus exposure and HLA in healthy donors. Study background: A data release that came early held 80 million to 95 million unique TCRs from HLA-typed donors.

Remarks on this clone: Antigen specificity is unknown.

The CDR3 sequence is 13 residues long. V lost 8 bases and J lost 4; bases outside the gene matches: 5. Germline V lookup: CDR1 ENHRY, CDR2 SYGVKD. Primers included in the PCR were 60 Vbeta and 13 Jbeta primers. Repertoires were generated with immunoSEQ multiplex PCR, while TCRdb's copy carries only in-frame clones and drops some. Among 240,000 or so clones, roughly 80% were seen once, and the ten largest hold approximately 5.3%. Study conclusions and caveats: In a later analysis, DRB1 alleles had the most associated TCRs; HLA-C alleles the fewest. It has been reported that TCR beta sequences accurately predicted the HLA-A and HLA-B alleles of most subjects. Only CMV serostatus was available as immune exposure information.

This sequence originates from a woman aged 40 to 49 in good health and CMV-seropositive. Sequencing input: PBMCs. The chain couples TRBV10-3 to TRBJ1-3; TRBD1 matches at 7 bases. CDR3 bases: TGTGCCATCGCGCCGGGACAGGGAAACACCATATATTTT. Protein: CAIAPGQGNTIYF.